This passage covers 12 T cell receptor beta chains from one sample sequenced in a study of radiation and T cells in renal cell carcinoma. Treatment reported: 15 Gy SBRT to primary tumor, nephrectomy 4 weeks later. Clones were sequenced by immunoSEQ multiplex PCR, and TCRdb holds only the in-frame ones, with some missing. Here the sample spans just over 15,000 clones, around 65% being singletons. Sequences were derived from tumor tissue, sampled from a patient whose treatment included radiotherapy and nephrectomy. The receptors derive from a woman aged 65 to 85 with renal cell carcinoma.

The chain couples TRBV7-9 to TRBJ2-3, with unresolved D. The CDR3 has 15 residues. Trimming pared 1 base from V and 0 bases from J, leaving 8 bases between. Germline V lookup: CDR1 SEHNR, CDR2 FQNEAQ (reference sequence). The CDR3 nucleotides are TGTGCCAGCAGCTTAGGGGCTATTAGCACAGATACGCAGTATTTT. This gives the protein CASSLGAISTDTQYF.

The rearrangement joins TRBV4-2 to TRBJ2-1; 9 bases fit TRBD2. Germline-derived CDR1 and CDR2 are LGHNA and YNFKEQ. The V segment lost 4 bases and the J segment 5 bases; nucleotides outside the gene matches: 6. The CDR3 contains 15 residues. In DNA form, the CDR3 reads TGTGCCAGCAGCCCAAACGGCGGGAGGGACAATGAGCAGTTCTTC. Translation: CASSPNGGRDNEQFF.

The rearrangement links TRBV7-9 to TRBJ2-1; D uncertain. CDR1 SEHNR and CDR2 FQNEAQ come from the germline V gene (reference sequence). CDR3 length: 13 residues. V lost 3 bases and J lost 6, with 9 bases in between. The CDR3 sequence: CASSLSASNEQFF. CDR3 in DNA: TGTGCCAGCAGCTTGTCGGCGAGCAATGAGCAGTTCTTC. The full variable domain, with the rest looked up from reference TRBV7-9 and TRBJ2-1, is DTGVSQNPRHKITKRGQNVTFRCDPISEHNRLYWYRQTLGQGPEFLTYFQNEAQLEKSRLLSDRFSAERPKGSFSTLEIQRTEQGDSAMYLCASSLSASNEQFFGPGTRLTVL.

With regard to this clone: Other DNA sequences in the same sample also yield this CDR3. This chain connects TRBV6-5 to TRBJ2-2; D is perhaps TRBD2 (7 bases). Looked up from germline, CDR1 is MNHEY and CDR2 is SVGAGI. V lost 0 bases to trimming and J lost 5 bases, with 13 bases between them. The CDR3 runs 16 residues. The CDR3: CASSYSGGRGTGELFF. The CDR3 coding sequence is TGTGCCAGCAGTTACTCGGGGGGGCGCGGAACCGGGGAGCTGTTTTTT.

In its sample, this clone was seen a few times. CDR3 in amino acids: CATWDSSHEQFF. CDR3 bases: TGTGCCACATGGGACAGTTCACATGAGCAGTTCTTC. The chain combines TRBV10-3 with TRBJ2-1; 7 bases map to TRBD1. Losses at the gene ends were 10 bases for V and 8 bases for J; bases not matched to a gene: 8. Germline V CDR1 and CDR2: ENHRY, SYGVKD. This CDR3 comprises 12 residues.

The gene calls are TRBV6-6 and TRBJ1-4; maybe TRBD1 (5 bases). The CDR3 covers 14 residues. The germline V gene has CDR1 MNHNY and CDR2 SVGAGI (reference sequence). Trimming left V 8 bases short and J 2 bases short, with 12 bases between. DNA of the CDR3: TGTGCCAGCGGGGCGCCCCGCACTAATGAAAAACTGTTTTTT. It specifies CASGAPRTNEKLFF.

The chain joins TRBV5-6 to TRBJ2-7; no firm D call. Germline assignment: CDR1 SGHDT and CDR2 YYEEEE. The V and J ends lost 5 bases and 5 bases respectively, with 14 bases between them. This CDR3 is 13 amino acids long. Written as DNA, the CDR3 is TGTGCCAGCAGTTTCAATGATGTCCACGAGCAGTACTTC. This translates into CASSFNDVHEQYF. The variable domain in full, with the rest retrieved from reference TRBV5-6 and TRBJ2-7, is DAGVTQSPTHLIKTRGQQVTLRCSPKSGHDTVSWYQQALGQGPQFIFQYYEEEERQRGNFPDRFSGHQFPNYSSELNVNALLLGDSALYLCASSFNDVHEQYFGPGTRLTVT.

The chain has TRBV12-5 and TRBJ1-1; D remains ambiguous. Germline assignment: CDR1 LGHNT and CDR2 FRNRAP. Trimming cost V 0 bases and J 4 bases, with 6 bases left between them. CDR3 length: 13 amino acids. The CDR3 loop is CASGLVRGTEAFF. CDR3 in DNA: TGTGCTAGTGGTTTGGTACGAGGCACTGAAGCTTTCTTT.

The chain uses TRBV9 and TRBJ2-2; D gene uncertain. Germline V gene lookup returns CDR1 SGDLS and CDR2 YYNGEE. Between the trimmed V and J ends, which lost 0 bases and 8 bases, there was a span of 11 bases. The CDR3 contains 14 residues. CDR3: CASSVAVALGELFF. CDR3 bases: TGTGCCAGCAGCGTAGCAGTGGCGTTGGGGGAGCTGTTTTTT.

This chain joins TRBV27 and TRBJ1-1, with D possibly being TRBD1 (5 bases). The CDR3 length is 14 residues. Germline values: CDR1 MNHEY, CDR2 SMNVEV (reference sequence). V was pared by 7 bases and J by 0 bases, with 12 bases between. The CDR3 loop is CASTSGFMNTEAFF. The CDR3 DNA is TGTGCCAGCACCTCAGGGTTCATGAACACTGAAGCTTTCTTT.

The DNA of the CDR3 is TGTGCCAGCTCACTACAGGATGGCTACACCTTC. Translation: CASSLQDGYTF. The V gene is TRBV18, the J gene TRBJ1-2; possible D gene TRBD1, 5 bases. The CDR3 is made up of 11 amino acids. Germline assignment: CDR1 KGHSH and CDR2 LQKENI. With 4 bases removed from V and 6 bases from J, the gap between germline ends came to 6 bases.

This chain connects TRBV19 to TRBJ1-5; D is undetermined. Trimming took off 5 bases at V and 6 bases at J, with 11 bases between the two ends. The germline V gene encodes CDR1 LNHDA and CDR2 SQIVND (reference sequence). The CDR3 totals 13 residues. The CDR3 reads CASSHNLGQPQHF. The DNA of the CDR3 is TGTGCCAGTAGTCACAATCTCGGTCAGCCCCAGCATTTT.